One and the same sample provided the 21 T cell receptor beta chains below, sequenced in a study of CD8 T cells in ankylosing spondylitis. General study points: In ankylosing spondylitis blood, a motif of roughly eight highly homologous TCR beta variants appeared characteristic.

Each CDR3 protein gets one entry after TCRdb re-called the 5' RACE reads with MiXCR. The sample has approximately 400,000 distinct CDR3 sequences; approximately 26% are singletons. What these receptors recognize is not known. The sequencing sample was made of blood, either unsorted or a sorted T cell fraction (not recorded which). The receptors originated from a male donor with ankylosing spondylitis.

The CDR3 region is CAWAPGTGTLVNEQFF. The CDR3 bases are TGTGCCTGGGCCCCAGGGACAGGGACCCTTGTCAATGAGCAGTTCTTC. V and J are TRBV30 and TRBJ2-1; 9 bases fit TRBD1. Germline V lookup: CDR1 GTSNPN, CDR2 SVGIG (reference sequence). This CDR3 is built from 16 residues. V lost 5 bases, J lost 6 bases, and 14 bases stayed unmatched.

The chain links TRBV11-2 to TRBJ2-1; 7 bases agree with TRBD2. The CDR3 consists of 15 residues. CDR1 is SGHAT, CDR2 FQNNGV, per germline. Losses at the gene ends were 3 bases for V and 4 bases for J; bases not matched to a gene: 6. CDR3 amino acids: CASSFGLDRYNEQFF. The CDR3 region has the DNA TGTGCCAGCAGCTTCGGACTAGATCGATACAATGAGCAGTTCTTC.

This chain joins TRBV5-6 and TRBJ2-1; D is perhaps TRBD1 (5 bases). There are 12 residues in the CDR3. Looked up from germline, CDR1 is SGHDT and CDR2 is YYEEEE. V lost 2 bases and J lost 8, with 8 bases in between. The CDR3 loop reads CASSFRVHEQFF. CDR3 coding DNA: TGTGCCAGCAGCTTCAGGGTTCATGAGCAGTTCTTC.

This clonotype occurred once. V and J are TRBV10-3 and TRBJ1-1, with D hard to call. V lost 0 bases to trimming and J lost 5 bases, with 7 bases between them. Germline CDR1 is ENHRY and CDR2 is SYGVKD. The CDR3 loop spans 13 amino acids. Here the CDR3 DNA reads TGTGCCATCAGTGAGTCGAAGCAGACTGAAGCTTTCTTT. It yields the protein CAISESKQTEAFF.

A few counts support this clonotype. V is TRBV29-1 and J is TRBJ1-1; D is ambiguous. CDR1 is SQVTM, CDR2 ANQGSEA, per germline. Trimming removed 7 bases from V and 4 bases from J, with 16 bases in between. This CDR3 contains 13 residues. The CDR3 spells CSAGEHSGTEAFF. CDR3 coding DNA: TGCAGCGCCGGAGAGCACTCCGGCACTGAAGCTTTCTTT.

The chain uses TRBV7-9 and TRBJ2-6; 8 bases match TRBD2. From germline, CDR1 is SEHNR and CDR2 FQNEAQ (reference sequence). V shed 6 bases and J 2 bases; nucleotides not matched to a gene: 3. The CDR3 runs 15 residues. CDR3 amino acids: CASRPGLAGANVLTF. CDR3 DNA: TGTGCCAGCAGACCGGGACTAGCTGGGGCCAACGTCCTGACTTTC. Variable domain in full (rest from reference TRBV7-9 and TRBJ2-6): DTGVSQNPRHKITKRGQNVTFRCDPISEHNRLYWYRQTLGQGPEFLTYFQNEAQLEKSRLLSDRFSAERPKGSFSTLEIQRTEQGDSAMYLCASRPGLAGANVLTFGAGSRLTVL.

On this clonotype: Mismatch with germline at one junction end may stem from a read error. The rearrangement uses TRBV20-1 and TRBJ2-5; possibly TRBD1 for D (5 bases). Per the germline V gene, CDR1 is DFQATT and CDR2 is SNEGSKA (reference sequence). The CDR3 runs to 12 residues. DNA of the CDR3: TGCAGGGCAGGGCTCTTACAAGAGACCCAGTGCTTC. Amino acids: CRAGLLQETQCF.

The chain employs TRBV12-3 or TRBV12-4 and TRBJ1-5; D is undetermined. There are 14 residues in the CDR3. Trimming cost V 6 bases and J 0 bases, with 9 bases left between them. CDR3 sequence reads: CASSVGPSNQPQHF. CDR3 nucleotides: TGTGCCAGCAGCGTAGGACCTAGCAATCAGCCCCAGCATTTT.

This clonotype occurred a few times. The chain uses TRBV12-3 or TRBV12-4 and TRBJ1-5, with no clear D. CDR3 size: 13 residues. With 2 bases removed from V and 6 bases from J, the gap between germline ends came to 8 bases. The CDR3 loop is CASSLKGFQPQHF. CDR3 in DNA: TGTGCCAGCAGTTTAAAAGGGTTTCAGCCCCAGCATTTT.

This chain joins TRBV20-1 and TRBJ1-5; 8 bases agree with TRBD1. Germline V gene data show CDR1 as DFQATT and CDR2 as SNEGSKA (reference sequence). V was pared by 3 bases and J by 0 bases, with 10 bases of the junction left unmatched. The CDR3 has 17 amino acids. CDR3 amino acids: CSARAPAGQDSNQPQHF. DNA for the CDR3: TGCAGTGCTAGGGCCCCAGCGGGACAGGATAGCAATCAGCCCCAGCATTTT.

This clonotype showed up many times. The V gene is TRBV12-3 or TRBV12-4, the J gene TRBJ1-5, with TRBD1 matching 7 bases. The ends lost 5 bases at V and 6 bases at J; junction bases unmatched: 1. CDR3 size: 12 residues. In nucleotides, the CDR3 is TGTGCCAGCAGTGCAGGGGGTCAGCCCCAGCATTTT. Translated: CASSAGGQPQHF.

The chain recombines TRBV6-1 with TRBJ1-4; no definite D call. In germline, CDR1 is MNHNS, CDR2 SASEGT. The CDR3 totals 14 residues. Trimming left V 6 bases short and J 8 bases short, with 16 bases between. CDR3 region: CASSRTGYYEKLFF. The CDR3 DNA reads as TGTGCCAGCAGCCGGACCGGGTATTACGAAAAACTGTTTTTT.

The rearrangement links TRBV29-1 to TRBJ2-1; D is undetermined. Germline V gene data show CDR1 as SQVTM and CDR2 as ANQGSEA. The CDR3 spans 11 residues. Trimming left V 5 bases short and J 3 bases short, with 5 bases between. The CDR3 DNA sequence: TGCAGCGTTACGGACTACAATGAGCAGTTCTTC. It encodes CSVTDYNEQFF.

This clonotype was seen just once. The genes are TRBV25-1 and TRBJ1-2; D ambiguous. There are 13 residues in the CDR3. CDR1 MGHDK and CDR2 SYGVNS come from the germline V gene. Trimming cost V 2 bases and J 3 bases, with 7 bases left between them. CDR3 in DNA: TGTGCCAGCAGTGAACTCCTAGACTATGGCTACACCTTC. It encodes CASSELLDYGYTF.

The chain has TRBV5-1 and TRBJ1-2; TRBD1 matches at 8 bases. The V gene end was trimmed by 4 bases and the J gene end by 4 bases; junction bases not matched to a gene: 9. The germline CDR1 and CDR2 sequences are SGHRS and YFSETQ. CDR3 length: 15 amino acids. The CDR3 bases are TGCGCCAGCAGCGCCCCGGGACAGGTGTTCTATGGCTACACCTTC. This encodes CASSAPGQVFYGYTF.

This rearrangement joins TRBV7-2 to TRBJ2-2; no definite D call. This CDR3 region has 13 residues. Deletions cut 5 bases from V and 8 bases from J, with 12 bases between. The germline V gene has CDR1 SGHTA and CDR2 FQGNSA. CDR3 sequence (DNA): TGTGCCAGCAGCCTTACTGCGACGGGGGAGCTGTTTTTT. This gives the protein CASSLTATGELFF.

This sequence joins TRBV7-2 and TRBJ1-2; D perhaps matches TRBD1 (5 bases). CDR1 and CDR2 (germline): SGHTA, FQGNSA. The V end lost 0 bases, the J end lost 4 bases, and 12 bases lay between the germline ends. The CDR3 length is 15 residues. CDR3 nucleotides: TGTGCCAGCAGCTTAGCCTCAGAAGGGACCTATGGCTACACCTTC. Protein product: CASSLASEGTYGYTF.

A few counts support this clonotype. The chain recombines TRBV12-3 or TRBV12-4 with TRBJ2-3; 9 positions match TRBD2. V lost 3 bases and J lost 6; bases outside the gene matches: 16. The CDR3 consists of 18 residues. The DNA of the CDR3 is TGTGCCAGCAGTTTGACCTCAACCGGGCTAGCGGGGAGGGATACGCAGTATTTT. Encoded protein: CASSLTSTGLAGRDTQYF.

The V and J genes are TRBV24-1 and TRBJ2-3; 15 bases are shared with TRBD2. Germline V CDR1 and CDR2: KGHDR, SFDVKD. The CDR3 covers 19 residues. J gave up 5 bases and V 4 bases, and 12 bases lay outside the gene matches. This CDR3 is CATSDPLGLAGGRGDTQYF. CDR3 sequence (DNA): TGTGCCACCAGTGACCCTCTGGGACTAGCGGGAGGCCGGGGAGATACGCAGTATTTT.

The V call is TRBV7-2, the J call TRBJ2-2; D possibly corresponds to TRBD2 (6 bases). The ends were cut back, 5 bases at V and 8 bases at J, with 18 bases in the middle. The CDR3 is 15 residues long. Per the germline V gene, CDR1 is SGHTA and CDR2 is FQGNSA. DNA of the CDR3: TGTGCCAGCAGCCACAACCCCGGGGGTGGGGGGGAGCTGTTTTTT. This gives the protein CASSHNPGGGGELFF.

The chain carries TRBV10-1 and TRBJ2-1; the D gene is possibly TRBD2 (6 bases). This CDR3 region has 16 residues. V dropped 0 bases and J dropped 7 bases, with 16 bases sitting between them. CDR1 and CDR2 (germline): WNHNN, SYGVQD (reference sequence). The CDR3 bases are TGCGCCAGCAGTGAGTCGATGCTAGAGGGGAGGAATGAGCAGTTCTTC. It specifies CASSESMLEGRNEQFF.